What follows are 22 T cell receptor beta chains derived from one specimen sequenced in a study of early T cells in non-severe SARS-CoV-2 infection. TCRdb itself ran the 5' RACE reads through MiXCR, one entry per CDR3 protein. Among around 77,000 distinct CDR3 sequences listed, roughly 15% were seen once. Specimen: whole blood, collected at baseline. These receptor sequences come from an adult who was a healthcare worker with PCR-confirmed SARS-CoV-2 infection or an uninfected control (not recorded which).

In this sample, this clonotype turned up a few times. Germline and junction disagree at one end, which may indicate a read error. The chain uses TRBV20-1 and TRBJ1-1; D is unresolved. This CDR3 contains 10 residues. The germline V gene has CDR1 DFQATT and CDR2 SNEGSKA (reference sequence). In DNA, the CDR3 is TGCAGTGCCGCGGAGGCTGGGTACACTTTT. Its translation is CSAAEAGYTF.

This clonotype occurred a few times. The chain is built from TRBV6-7 and TRBJ1-2; TRBD1 matches 7 bases. TRBV6-7 is treated as an ORF (open reading frame) with a function not yet certain. Trimming cost V 8 bases and J 7 bases; bases outside gene matches: 10. There are 13 residues in the CDR3. CDR3 nucleotide sequence: TGTGCCAGCGAAGCAGGGACAGAGACTGGCTACACCTTC. Amino acids: CASEAGTETGYTF.

CDR3 bases: TGTGCCGGAGATGGGAATTCACCCCTCCACTTT. Protein: CAGDGNSPLHF. J is TRBJ1-6 and V is TRBV2; D ambiguous. With 11 bases removed from V and 7 bases from J, the gap between germline ends came to 9 bases. The CDR3 sequence is 11 residues long. Germline loops: CDR1 SNHLY, CDR2 FYNNEI.

This clonotype has a handful of counts. The DNA is omitted, as the CDR3 cannot be located on it reliably, and the CDR3 follows TCRdb's listing. The chain has TRBV20-1 and TRBJ2-1; the table assigns TRBD1, which was not confirmed against the DNA. The CDR3 is 11 residues long, ends included. CDR1 and CDR2 (germline): DFQATT, SNEGSKA (reference sequence). The CDR3 region is CSAVGTGNHFF.

This clonotype was observed a few times. The rearrangement links TRBV3-1 to TRBJ2-7; either TRBD1 or TRBD2 may fit D (5 bases each). There are 15 residues in the CDR3. V shed 1 base and J shed 2 bases, with 12 bases lying between them. Germline-derived CDR1 and CDR2 are LGHDT and YNNKEL (reference sequence). CDR3 in DNA: TGTGCCAGCAGCCAAGCGGGACCCGGGCCCTACGAGCAGTACTTC. This encodes CASSQAGPGPYEQYF.

The rearrangement links TRBV27 to TRBJ1-3; 7 bases line up with TRBD1. J was trimmed by 3 bases and V by 5 bases; bases with no gene match: 7. Germline values: CDR1 MNHEY, CDR2 SMNVEV (reference sequence). CDR3 length: 15 amino acids. The CDR3 loop reads CASSPQGSYGNTIYF. The DNA for the CDR3 is TGTGCCAGCAGTCCACAGGGGTCATATGGAAACACCATATATTTT.

In this sample, this clonotype turned up a few times. The chain is built from TRBV5-4 and TRBJ1-2, with TRBD1 as a possible D gene (6 bases). The V gene lost 0 bases and the J gene lost 6 bases, with 9 bases spanning the gap. The V gene's germline CDR1 is SGHNT and CDR2 YYREEE (reference sequence). The CDR3 has 13 residues. CDR3 sequence: CASSLDRVNGYTF. CDR3 nucleotides: TGTGCCAGCAGCTTGGACAGGGTTAATGGCTACACCTTC. The whole variable domain, remainder taken from reference TRBV5-4 and TRBJ1-2, is ETGVTQSPTHLIKTRGQQVTLRCSSQSGHNTVSWYQQALGQGPQFIFQYYREEENGRGNFPPRFSGLQFPNYSSELNVNALELDDSALYLCASSLDRVNGYTFGSGTRLTVV.

This chain connects TRBV28 to TRBJ2-7, with D possibly matching TRBD2 (6 bases). The CDR3 runs to 15 residues. CDR1 and CDR2 from the germline V gene are MDHEN and SYDVKM. V was shortened by 4 bases and J by 1 base, with 14 bases between the two germline ends. For the CDR3, the DNA is TGTGCCAGCAGTTCCCCTGGCGGGGCTTCCTACGAGCAGTACTTC. Translated, it gives CASSSPGGASYEQYF.

This sequence joins TRBV5-1 and TRBJ2-3, with 7 bases matching TRBD2. Looked up from germline, CDR1 is SGHRS and CDR2 is YFSETQ. The V gene end was trimmed by 4 bases and the J gene end by 3 bases; junction bases not matched to a gene: 8. The CDR3 has 15 amino acids. In nucleotides, the CDR3 is TGCGCCAGCAGCGCCGGACTAGTAATGACAGATACGCAGTATTTT. Protein: CASSAGLVMTDTQYF.

V gene TRBV10-1 combines with J gene TRBJ2-7, with 8 nucleotides matching TRBD1. V was clipped by 6 bases and J by 0 bases; unmatched bases: 16. The germline V gene encodes CDR1 WNHNN and CDR2 SYGVQD (reference sequence). The CDR3 extends over 18 amino acids. The CDR3 nucleotides are TGCGCCAGCAGCGTTACAGGGGGTGCCGATCCAAGCTCCTACGAGCAGTACTTC. Its translation: CASSVTGGADPSSYEQYF.

The V call is TRBV4-1, the J call TRBJ2-1; no definite D call. Trimming took off 1 base at V and 4 bases at J, with 5 bases between the two ends. This CDR3 comprises 13 residues. In germline, CDR1 is MGHRA, CDR2 YSYEKL. The CDR3 DNA reads TGCGCCAGCAGCCAAGTCACTTACAATGAGCAGTTCTTC. It translates to CASSQVTYNEQFF.

This clonotype was observed at least ten times. The rearrangement links TRBV10-2 to TRBJ2-7, with 11 bases aligning to TRBD2. CDR3 length: 14 residues. Germline assignment: CDR1 WSHSY and CDR2 SAAADI. Trimming removed 3 bases from V and 4 bases from J; junction bases left unmatched: 2. CDR3 bases: TGCGCCAGCAGTGAAGGACTAGCGGGTTACGAGCAGTACTTC. The encoded protein is CASSEGLAGYEQYF.

This clonotype came up a few times. This chain connects TRBV28 to TRBJ1-2, with no clear D. Per the germline V gene, CDR1 is MDHEN and CDR2 is SYDVKM. V lost 7 bases to trimming and J lost 4 bases, with 13 bases between them. CDR3 length: 13 residues. The CDR3: CASTFSAGYGYTF. The DNA of the CDR3 is TGTGCCAGCACCTTCTCGGCGGGCTATGGCTACACCTTC.

This clonotype has only a few counts. The chain employs TRBV27 and TRBJ2-1; no clear D gene. CDR3 length: 15 residues. Germline CDR1 and CDR2: MNHEY and SMNVEV (reference sequence). V gave up 5 bases and J gave up 0 bases, with 11 bases separating them. The CDR3 here is CASSESTGSYNEQFF. The CDR3 nucleotides are TGTGCCAGCAGTGAATCAACGGGCTCCTACAATGAGCAGTTCTTC.

The V gene is TRBV18, the J gene TRBJ1-5; D unclear. Germline V gene lookup returns CDR1 KGHSH and CDR2 LQKENI. CDR3 length: 13 residues. V gave up 2 bases and J gave up 8 bases, with 10 bases separating them. The DNA of the CDR3 is TGTGCCAGCTCACCATCTTCTCAGAAGCCCCAGCATTTT. Translated: CASSPSSQKPQHF.

The chain employs TRBV4-1 and TRBJ1-1; possibly TRBD1 for D (6 bases). Per germline, CDR1 MGHRA and CDR2 YSYEKL. The CDR3 consists of 14 residues. V gave up 7 bases and J gave up 5 bases, with 17 bases separating them. The CDR3 loop is CASTPRGAGTEAFF. In DNA form, the CDR3 reads TGCGCCAGCACCCCGCGGGGGGCCGGAACTGAAGCTTTCTTT.

This chain links TRBV3-1 with TRBJ1-1; a weak D match, TRBD1 (6 bases). The V gene lost 3 bases and the J gene lost 5 bases, with 13 bases spanning the gap. The CDR3 is 14 residues long. Germline-derived CDR1 and CDR2 are LGHDT and YNNKEL (reference sequence). CDR3 DNA: TGTGCCAGCAGCCAGACCACAGGGAGGACTGAAGCTTTCTTT. This translates into CASSQTTGRTEAFF.

At least ten counts were recorded for this clonotype. The chain carries TRBV28 and TRBJ1-1; 8 nucleotides align to TRBD1. CDR3 size: 15 residues. The germline V gene encodes CDR1 MDHEN and CDR2 SYDVKM. V was clipped by 2 bases and J by 1 base; unmatched bases: 3. Here the CDR3 reads CASSLRQGTNTEAFF. Here the CDR3 DNA reads TGTGCCAGCAGTTTACGACAGGGGACGAACACTGAAGCTTTCTTT.

The rearrangement uses TRBV15 and TRBJ2-3, with D perhaps TRBD2 (6 bases). The CDR3 extends over 15 amino acids. V was shortened by 1 base and J by 6 bases, with 14 bases between the two germline ends. Germline V CDR1 and CDR2: LNHNV, YYDKDF (reference sequence). CDR3 DNA: TGTGCCACCAGCAGAGGGGAGGTGCATCGTGATACGCAGTATTTT. This sequence encodes CATSRGEVHRDTQYF.

The chain carries TRBV20-1 and TRBJ2-1, with unresolved D. The CDR3 is 14 residues long. Germline CDR1 is DFQATT and CDR2 is SNEGSKA (reference sequence). With 6 bases removed from V and 8 bases from J, the gap between germline ends came to 20 bases. The CDR3 is CSANRPIRGHEQFF. CDR3 bases: TGCAGTGCCAATCGGCCCATAAGAGGTCATGAGCAGTTCTTC.

The gene calls are TRBV4-1 and TRBJ1-1; D is uncertain. The CDR3 covers 16 residues. Germline lookup yields CDR1 MGHRA and CDR2 YSYEKL. V dropped 1 base and J dropped 4 bases, with 16 bases sitting between them. The CDR3 bases are TGCGCCAGCAGCCAAGGCCTAAGCAGAGGGTCCACTGAAGCTTTCTTT. Protein product: CASSQGLSRGSTEAFF.

This clonotype appeared many times. This chain joins TRBV10-3 and TRBJ2-1, with TRBD2 identical over 10 bases. CDR1 and CDR2 from the germline V gene are ENHRY and SYGVKD. The CDR3 extends over 15 amino acids. The trim removed 6 bases at V and 8 bases at J, leaving 10 bases unmatched. CDR3 residues: CAISIAGGRGDEQFF. CDR3 DNA sequence: TGTGCCATCAGCATAGCGGGAGGACGGGGGGATGAGCAGTTCTTC.